What follows are 8 T cell receptor beta chains derived from one specimen sequenced in a study of blood T cell repertoires in COVID-19. TCRdb's copy holds only in-frame clones and misses some; the assay was immunoSEQ multiplex PCR. The sample lists about 80,000 clones, around 87% occurring once. Sequencing was carried out using peripheral blood. These receptor sequences come from a woman older than 75 with active or convalescent COVID-19.

This sequence joins TRBV12-5 and TRBJ1-1, with D unresolved. Germline V CDR1 and CDR2: LGHNT, FRNRAP. This CDR3 contains 11 residues. V gave up 2 bases and J gave up 7 bases, with 5 bases separating them. CDR3 nucleotide sequence: TGTGCTAGTGGTTTGACAGATGAAGCTTTCTTT. Translating gives CASGLTDEAFF.

This rearrangement joins TRBV18 to TRBJ2-3; TRBD1 matches 7 bases. V trimming: 4 bases; J trimming: 5 bases; junction bases outside the gene matches: 6. Looked up from germline, CDR1 is KGHSH and CDR2 is LQKENI. The CDR3 runs to 14 residues. Here the CDR3 DNA reads TGTGCCAGCTCACTAGATAGGGGGCGAGATACGCAGTATTTT. The encoded protein is CASSLDRGRDTQYF.

This rearrangement joins TRBV7-2 to TRBJ2-3; 11 nucleotides align to TRBD2. The CDR3 has 16 residues. Germline CDR1 is SGHTA and CDR2 is FQGNSA. V gave up 8 bases and J gave up 8 bases; unmatched junction bases: 15. CDR3 coding DNA: TGTGCCAGCTCTGCTCCAGTGACTAGCGGGAACCCTACGCAGTATTTT. Protein sequence: CASSAPVTSGNPTQYF.

The chain carries TRBV25-1 and TRBJ2-7; the D gene is possibly TRBD2 (5 bases). From germline, CDR1 is MGHDK and CDR2 SYGVNS. Trimming stripped 5 bases from V and 7 bases from J, with 12 bases between. This CDR3 contains 12 residues. Here the CDR3 DNA reads TGTGCCAGCAGTAGCGGTTTGGGGGAGCAGTACTTC. This codes for CASSSGLGEQYF.

The sample holds many counts of this clone. The chain couples TRBV9 to TRBJ1-1; no clear D. Germline-derived CDR1 and CDR2 are SGDLS and YYNGEE. The V gene lost 1 base and the J gene lost 0 bases, with 13 bases spanning the gap. This CDR3 region has 16 residues. CDR3 DNA sequence: TGTGCCAGCAGCGTATACACGGAGAACATGAACACTGAAGCTTTCTTT. Protein sequence: CASSVYTENMNTEAFF.

This chain connects TRBV2 to TRBJ2-7; 13 bases align to TRBD2. Germline CDR1 reads SNHLY; CDR2 reads FYNNEI. Trimming cost V 5 bases and J 7 bases; bases outside gene matches: 5. The CDR3 has 14 residues. Written as DNA, the CDR3 is TGTGCCAGCAGTCGCACTAGCGGGAGGGGAGAGCAGTACTTC. This codes for CASSRTSGRGEQYF.

This chain joins TRBV18 and TRBJ2-7; tentative D call: TRBD2 (6 bases). The V and J ends lost 4 bases and 3 bases respectively, with 10 bases between them. The germline V gene has CDR1 KGHSH and CDR2 LQKENI. CDR3 size: 13 residues. CDR3 DNA: TGTGCCAGCTCACTAACAGCGGGCTACGAGCAGTACTTC. Translated, it gives CASSLTAGYEQYF.

This clone was recorded only once. J is TRBJ1-1 and V is TRBV10-3; D not resolved. Germline CDR1 is ENHRY and CDR2 is SYGVKD. V shed 4 bases and J shed 1 base, with 10 bases lying between them. The CDR3 loop spans 14 amino acids. The CDR3 DNA reads as TGTGCCATCAGTGCGGAGGGCGCGAACACTGAAGCTTTCTTT. Translated, it gives CAISAEGANTEAFF.